This record concerns one TCR beta chain sequence. This receptor's antigen is unknown. The sample holds no much larger clone one base away, and base qualities are not on file. These data belong to a study of cytomegalovirus exposure and HLA in healthy donors listed by TCRdb under 2017. A note on the overall study: In an earlier analysis of some 550 of the donors, around 290 Gb of sequence data and some 120 million unique TCR beta sequences from 150 million to 200 million T cells were reported. A later genetic analysis used genome-wide SNP genotypes for about 60% of the roughly 700 donors, treating that subset as a discovery cohort. In an earlier analysis of 587 of the donors, high-throughput TCR beta sequencing was used to judge whether each TCR beta V gene segment behaved as functional or pseudogenic. The later analysis used no new phenotypic data to find candidate immune exposures, relying instead on TCR beta sequences and their occurrence across donors. All discovery cohort repertoires had been generated using a single sequencing platform. The study used immunosequencing to profile the T cell repertoires of approximately 640 subjects and linked those repertoires to cytomegalovirus serostatus. HLA typing included class I and class II loci at four-digit resolution. Along with the approximately 650-subject first cohort, a separate validation cohort of over a hundred different subjects was used. Of the roughly 410 genotyped donors, roughly 80% were placed in the genetic ancestry cluster associated with self-reported Caucasian donors. Among about 400 genotyped donors of the cohort, an average of approximately 240,000 unique TCR beta nucleotide sequences was sequenced per donor, of which approximately 19% were non-productive. In a later analysis, previously published TCR beta repertoires from about 670 donors were re-analyzed and high-resolution HLA genotyping was added so that TCR occurrence patterns could be studied. Typing coverage differed by locus: A, B, C, DRB1 and DQB1 were typed in about 620-630 donors, DQA1 in 522, DPA1 in 600 to 610, and DPB1 in 450 to 490. Donor age, sex, ethnicity and CMV serostatus were compiled alongside the repertoire data. The study aimed to test whether signatures of past pathogen exposure could be identified by cataloging public T cell receptors. To predict cytomegalovirus infection status, the study combined high-throughput TCR immunosequencing, statistical association of individual TCRs with disease status, and machine learning. Because of strong linkage in the cohort, roughly five DR-DQ haplotypes were treated as single units for association and clustering. An early release that covered about 600 HLA-typed donors contained approximately 300 gigabases of sequencing data and 70 million to 100 million unique TCR sequences.

The protocol used for the library was the immunoSEQ multiplex PCR assay. For the multiplex PCR, a mixture combining 60 forward primers for TCR Vbeta segments and 13 reverse primers for TCR Jbeta segments was used. The CDR3 region of rearranged TCR beta genes was amplified from genomic DNA by a multiplex PCR assay. Amplified TCR beta libraries were sequenced as 87-base-pair reads on the Illumina HiSeq System. The study's own analysis went as follows. A later analysis tallied 75 million to 85 million unique TCR beta chains across the 610 or so repertoires, and around 9.9 million of those chains were shared by two or more donors. A nearest-neighbor algorithm error-corrected the raw reads and collapsed the reads into unique sequences, merging closely related sequences to remove PCR and sequencing errors. V, D and J gene segments were assigned by aligning CDR3 sequences to IMGT reference sequences. Each retained sequence needed at least a six-nucleotide match to both a V gene segment and a J gene segment. Rearrangements were called productive when the CDR3 lacked stop codons and stayed in frame with V and J; all others were non-productive. CDR3 was defined according to IMGT convention as the region running from the second conserved V-encoded cysteine to the conserved J-encoded phenylalanine. The earlier analysis of more than 450 of the donors excluded sequences that lacked an unambiguous match to a single V gene segment. An earlier analysis of under 750 of the donors called V segments functional above 56.7% productive rearrangements and segregating when the between-donor standard deviation exceeded 5%. To diagnose cytomegalovirus status from the catalog of TCR beta chain sequences, a statistical classification framework was built. In a later analysis, V and J genes were assigned by comparing TCR nucleotide sequences against IMGT/GENE-DB human TR gene sequences. A later analysis assigned CDR3 sequences and most-parsimonious VDJ recombination scenarios with the TCRdist pipeline. A later analysis defined each TCR beta chain by its CDR3 amino acid sequence plus V-gene family, and excluded reads lacking a unique V-gene family. As a way to deal with suspected cross-contamination and a sequencing artifact, a later analysis dropped hundreds of nucleotide sequences that were highly shared and had low generation probability. A later analysis calculated a clonal expansion index for each public chain from normalized within-repertoire ranks of inferred template counts. A later analysis computed generation probabilities with a VDJ recombination model fitted to out-of-frame rearrangements, and checked the results against IGoR. In a later analysis, hypergeometric tests were used to score TCR-TCR, TCR-HLA and TCR-CMV co-occurrence, with a repertoire-size bias correction applied to TCR pairs. To estimate false discovery rates, a later analysis permuted the HLA or CMV assignments 20 times. In a later analysis, co-occurring TCRs were grouped with DBSCAN, and TCRdist sequence similarity was added when clustering was performed within HLA-allele-positive subsets. For co-occurrence clustering, repertoires with fewer than 30,000 or more than 120,000 public chains were excluded, along with 5 or 6 repertoires with anomalous nucleotide sharing. This is the immuneACCESS table as TCRdb keeps it, with only in-frame sequences that have V and J called. A part of the clones is gone; compared with another copy, unresolved V genes explain less than half, and the rest is unexplained. V, J and clone size were drawn from that table, and D and trimming were deduced from the DNA. This sample has 150,000 to 200,000 clones in its table, and approximately 71% of those were observed once. The ten largest clones represent more than 1.3% of the sample.

What the research found in general, with its limitations: In the study, roughly 160 TCR beta chains were listed as associated with cytomegalovirus. In a later analysis, TCR association rates were found to vary across HLA loci, with the most associated TCRs seen for DRB1 alleles and the fewest for HLA-C alleles. V-gene and J-gene trimming of TCR beta chains was associated with a missense DCLRE1C variant in a later genetic analysis, and the association was replicated in an independent cohort. Most TCR sequences were seen in very few donors, while some public TCRs were found in many individuals. Roughly uniform sequencing depth across donors was assumed in presence/absence analyses, although this assumption may not hold. In vitro tests confirmed that a few of the cytomegalovirus-associated TCR beta chains recognize cytomegalovirus antigens. Specific HLA alleles were associated with 15,000 to 20,000 TCR beta sequences at a false discovery rate of 0.05 in a later analysis. A later analysis reported that several top co-occurrence clusters appeared linked to parvovirus B19, influenza, CMV and Epstein-Barr virus. An earlier analysis of 587 of the donors showed that most TCR beta V segments appeared in productive rearrangements either about 87% or about 30% of the time, which broadly matched IMGT annotations. CMV serostatus was the only immune exposure information available for the cohort. A further reported finding was that TCR beta sequences accurately predicted the HLA-A and HLA-B alleles for most subjects in the first cohort. The classifier was reported to diagnose cytomegalovirus status with high specificity and sensitivity in both the original and validation cohorts. Because some donors lacked HLA typing at each locus, the association tests relied only on the typed subset. Some IMGT-functional V segments, including TRBV6-2 and TRBV6-3, could not be told apart with the 87-base-pair reads, so those segments were excluded. In a later analysis, HLA-associated TCR beta chains were found to be more clonally expanded and to have lower generation probabilities than equally common non-associated chains. Because counts were too low, more than 15 rarely observed V segments, including chromosome 9 orphons, were excluded from the earlier analysis of roughly 580 of the donors. Correlated functional status among segregating V segments might be attributable to linkage disequilibrium, but an unknown experimental factor could not be ruled out. A later genetic analysis reported fewer N-insertions in productive TCRs among donors in an Asian-associated ancestry cluster than the roughly 640-donor mean. This cohort had only TCR beta chains sequenced, and the lack of alpha or paired-chain data limited which features could be detected. According to the authors, the approach could potentially be generalized to other disease states and immunological phenotypes. A group of highly shared sequence variants was considered likely to be a technical artifact of the sequencing pipeline. Most CMV-associated TCR beta chains appeared to be HLA-restricted in a later analysis, and the HLA associations seemed to be driven largely by CMV exposure. When HLA alleles, especially DR and DQ, strongly co-occurred, TCR associations were difficult to assign to individual alleles.

CDR1 and CDR2 were assigned from the germline V gene (reference sequence) as LNHDA and SQIVND. Measured from the cysteine to the phenylalanine, the CDR3 is 12 residues long. Of all the DNA, just the CDR3 is kept, 36 bases in frame from base 1. V drops 5 bases and J drops 4 bases, leaving 8 bases in between. The cohort was made up of 500 to 800 healthy bone marrow donors. At the time of sampling, every cohort member was nominally healthy, though immune exposures that went unrecorded were likely present. The donor was CMV seronegative and was included in the group of approximately 350 seronegative cohort members. Every donor gave a peripheral blood sample, and the peripheral blood mononuclear cells from that sample were used for TCR beta sequencing. The Qiagen DNeasy Blood Extraction Kit was used to extract genomic DNA from the blood cell samples.

The sample taken for sequencing was PBMCs. The source is a girl between 10 and 17 years old in good health and CMV-seronegative. The V and J segments used are TRBV19 and TRBJ1-1, with a tentative D gene TRBD1 over 5 matching bases. The CDR3 here reads CASSPGGTEAFF. Here is the DNA: TGTGCCAGTAGTCCCGGGGGCACTGAAGCTTTCTTT. Outside the CDR3, residues come from the reference TRBV19 and TRBJ1-1 proteins, so the full variable domain is: DGGITQSPKYLFRKEGQNVTLSCEQNLNHDAMYWYRQDPGQGLRLIYYSQIVNDFQKGDIAEGYSVSREKKESFPLTVTSAQKNPTAFYLCASSPGGTEAFFGQGTRLTVV.